The present T cell receptor beta chain was sequenced within a study of cytomegalovirus exposure and HLA in healthy donors (dated by TCRdb to the late 2010s). About the study as a whole: According to a later analysis, one platform produced both the 100 to 150 validation repertoires and the roughly 640 repertoires of the first cohort. To predict cytomegalovirus infection status, the study combined high-throughput TCR immunosequencing, statistical association of individual TCRs with disease status, and machine learning. The study was designed to test whether signatures of past pathogen exposure could be identified by cataloging public T cell receptors. A separate validation cohort of about 110 different subjects was used in addition to the approximately 670-subject first cohort.

With regard to this clone: Its antigen is currently not known. Base qualities are not provided; no much larger clone lies one nucleotide away.

Study-wide findings and limitations: The validation cohort had no HLA typing available for a later analysis, so co-occurrence within that cohort was assessed over all 120 or so repertoires. Most TCR sequences were seen in very few donors, while some public TCRs were found in many individuals. In vitro tests confirmed that a few of the cytomegalovirus-associated TCR beta chains recognize cytomegalovirus antigens. According to the authors, the approach could potentially be generalized to other disease states and immunological phenotypes. Of the cluster scores, roughly 93% were above 0 in a later analysis, which found that TCRs clustered in the first cohort also tended to co-occur in the 120 validation repertoires. The classifier was reported to diagnose cytomegalovirus status with high specificity and sensitivity in both the original and validation cohorts. A total of roughly 160 TCR beta chains were listed by the study as associated with cytomegalovirus.

From a lookup of the germline V gene, CDR1 and CDR2 are SGHAT and FQNNGV. V is trimmed back by 5 bases and J by 6 bases, and the junction contains 10 bases that no gene match accounts for. The CDR3 covers 16 residues, taking in both the cysteine and the phenylalanine. Only the CDR3 region is kept as DNA, spanning 48 bases read in frame from base 1. Libraries were constructed by the immunoSEQ multiplex PCR assay. As for the original processing: A statistical classification framework was developed to diagnose cytomegalovirus status using the catalog of TCR beta chain sequences. TCRdb carries this immuneACCESS record with in-frame sequences only. Its versions omit some clonotypes, under half of them owing to an unresolved V gene in the studies checked, with the rest unexplained. V, J and clone size are those of that table, while D and trimming were read from the DNA. For this sample there are about 150,000 clones; approximately 90% appear just once. About 3% of the sample belongs to the ten largest clones.

Donors formed part of the validation cohort, which comprised 120 subjects and was distinct from the first cohort of several hundred subjects. The V and J segments used are TRBV11-2 and TRBJ2-3; 11 junctional bases match TRBD2. This sequence originates from a man aged 18-30 years in good health and CMV-seronegative. Material for sequencing was PBMCs. The CDR3: CASSIGLAGSEDTQYF. The DNA reads TGTGCCAGCAGCATTGGACTAGCGGGTTCGGAGGATACGCAGTATTTT.